Listed here are 26 T cell receptor beta chains from one sample, sequenced in a study of blood T cells in healthy people across ages. Primed by a sample-barcoded 5' primer and a J-beta primer mix, a second PCR proceeded for roughly 7 to 12 cycles. TCRdb re-called the 5' RACE reads through MiXCR, storing one row per CDR3 protein. The data show approximately 800,000 distinct CDR3 sequences, with 20% to 30% seen just once and 2.5% to 3.5% held by the top ten. The sample also formed part of further work on T cells of mothers and their children.

Sequencing input: blood. The source of these receptors is a boy aged 5-17 years in good health.

This clonotype was counted only a few times. The V gene is TRBV6-5, the J gene TRBJ2-5, with 9 nucleotides matching TRBD2. Germline assignment: CDR1 MNHEY and CDR2 SVGAGI. V was pared by 3 bases and J by 4 bases, with 6 bases of the junction left unmatched. This CDR3 is 15 amino acids long. The chain's CDR3 is CASSYGGLARETQYF. CDR3 nucleotide sequence: TGTGCCAGCAGTTATGGGGGACTAGCAAGAGAGACCCAGTACTTC.

This clonotype was detected only a few times. The chain employs TRBV19 and TRBJ2-3, with a weak D call TRBD2 (6 bases). The V and J ends lost 3 bases and 1 base respectively, with 8 bases between them. Germline CDR1 is LNHDA and CDR2 is SQIVND (reference sequence). The CDR3 has 14 residues. The CDR3 spells CASSMGGGTDTQYF. As DNA, the CDR3 is TGTGCCAGTAGTATGGGCGGGGGCACAGATACGCAGTATTTT.

J is TRBJ2-7 and V is TRBV7-4, with D perhaps given as TRBD1 or TRBD2 (5 bases each). Trimming removed 5 bases at V and 7 bases at J, with 21 bases between. The V gene's germline CDR1 is SGHVT and CDR2 SQSDAQ. This CDR3 is 15 amino acids long. CDR3 DNA sequence: TGTGCCAGCAGCCCCAGAGCCGGGACCGGCAATGAGCAGTACTTC. Protein sequence: CASSPRAGTGNEQYF.

This sequence joins TRBV5-5 and TRBJ2-6; 12 bases fit TRBD1. CDR1 is SGHKS and CDR2 is YYEKEE in the germline V gene (reference sequence). With 4 bases clipped from V and 4 bases from J, the junction kept 12 bases outside the gene matches. The CDR3 loop spans 19 amino acids. The CDR3, as DNA: TGTGCCAGCAGCCCAGAGCCGGGACAGGGGGCCTTGGGGGCCAACGTCCTGACTTTC. It encodes CASSPEPGQGALGANVLTF.

This clonotype was picked up one time. This rearrangement joins TRBV5-1 to TRBJ1-2, with 8 bases fitting TRBD1. The CDR3 has 15 residues. J lost 5 bases, V lost 3 bases, and 9 bases had no gene match. Germline V gene sequence: CDR1 SGHRS, CDR2 YFSETQ. The DNA for the CDR3 is TGCGCCAGCAGCTCGGACAGGGCATCAGTATATGGCTACACCTTC. This encodes CASSSDRASVYGYTF.

This clonotype was counted ten times or more. This chain joins TRBV5-1 and TRBJ2-5; TRBD2 matches at 15 bases. V lost 3 bases and J lost 5; bases outside the gene matches: 8. CDR1 is SGHRS and CDR2 is YFSETQ in the germline V gene. This CDR3 spans 17 amino acids. The CDR3 loop reads CASSWGLAGGLTETQYF. For the CDR3, the DNA is TGCGCCAGCAGCTGGGGACTAGCGGGGGGCCTGACCGAGACCCAGTACTTC.

The V call is TRBV2, the J call TRBJ1-4; no clear D. The CDR3 consists of 14 residues. V was shortened by 6 bases and J by 7 bases, with 15 bases between the two germline ends. The germline CDR1 and CDR2 sequences are SNHLY and FYNNEI. This CDR3 reads CASSPIEVAEKLFF. The CDR3 nucleotides read TGTGCCAGCAGCCCGATCGAGGTGGCTGAAAAACTGTTTTTT.

The chain joins TRBV5-1 to TRBJ1-1; 10 nucleotides match TRBD1. This CDR3 spans 15 amino acids. In germline, CDR1 is SGHRS, CDR2 YFSETQ. V shed 4 bases and J 2 bases; nucleotides not matched to a gene: 5. In nucleotides, the CDR3 is TGCGCCAGCAGCCTTGACAGGGGGCGAAACACTGAAGCTTTCTTT. Translated: CASSLDRGRNTEAFF. Combining the CDR3 with reference TRBV5-1 and TRBJ1-1 gives the whole variable domain KAGVTQTPRYLIKTRGQQVTLSCSPISGHRSVSWYQQTPGQGLQFLFEYFSETQRNKGNFPGRFSGRQFSNSRSEMNVSTLELGDSALYLCASSLDRGRNTEAFFGQGTRLTVV.

The chain combines TRBV21-1 with TRBJ2-5; whether TRBD1, the table's D call, matches the DNA was not checked. TRBV21-1 is an annotated pseudogene. The CDR3 consists of 14 residues. The chain's CDR3 is CATSDSLSQETQYF. CDR3 sequence (DNA): TGTGCCACCTCGGACAGTCTATCGCAAGAGACCCAGTACTTC.

This clonotype showed up just a few times. The chain combines TRBV5-5 with TRBJ1-2; D remains unclear. CDR3 length equals 15 residues. The V end lost 2 bases, the J end lost 1 base, and 12 bases lay between the germline ends. Germline values: CDR1 SGHKS, CDR2 YYEKEE (reference sequence). CDR3 nucleotides: TGTGCCAGCAGCTTCGGAACAGAGGTTAACTATGGCTACACCTTC. This gives the protein CASSFGTEVNYGYTF.

This clonotype was detected a few times. The chain employs TRBV3-1 and TRBJ2-5; possible D gene TRBD1, 5 bases. Trimming stripped 5 bases from V and 7 bases from J, with 23 bases between. The germline V gene has CDR1 LGHDT and CDR2 YNNKEL (reference sequence). CDR3 length equals 16 residues. CDR3 sequence (DNA): TGTGCCAGCAGCTACAAGCCCAAGGGGTGGTACGGGACCCAGTACTTC. This encodes CASSYKPKGWYGTQYF.

The V and J genes are TRBV9 and TRBJ2-5; 7 bases map to TRBD1. Near its end, the DNA agrees better with TRBJ2-1, so the J call may be wrong. The CDR3 runs to 16 residues. CDR1 is SGDLS, CDR2 YYNGEE, per germline. The CDR3 DNA reads TGTGCCAGCAGCCCGATGACAGGGTTCGCCTACAATGAGCAGTTCTTC. It encodes CASSPMTGFAYNEQFF.

V is TRBV29-1 and J is TRBJ2-3, with D tentatively TRBD2 (5 bases). Germline CDR1 reads SQVTM; CDR2 reads ANQGSEA. The CDR3 extends over 13 amino acids. Trimming removed 7 bases at V and 0 bases at J, with 11 bases between. CDR3 loop: CSARRWSTDTQYF. CDR3 coding DNA: TGCAGCGCCCGGAGGTGGAGCACAGATACGCAGTATTTT.

This clonotype was seen a few times. This chain joins TRBV21-1 and TRBJ2-1; the table's D gene call, TRBD2, was not cross checked with the DNA. TRBV21-1 is recorded as a pseudogene. This CDR3 has 19 amino acids. CDR3 region: CASSKGGEGQPSSYNEQFF. CDR3 coding DNA: TGTGCCAGCAGCAAAGGGGGGGAAGGCCAACCCAGCTCCTACAATGAGCAGTTCTTC.

This clonotype was detected a few times. The genes are TRBV15 and TRBJ2-1; D is undetermined. Germline CDR1 LNHNV, CDR2 YYDKDF (reference sequence). This CDR3 contains 13 residues. V was trimmed by 3 bases and J by 7 bases, leaving 10 bases between them. CDR3 sequence: CATSSDIDNEQFF. For the CDR3, the DNA is TGTGCCACCAGCAGTGATATAGATAATGAGCAGTTCTTC.

A single count supports this clonotype. This sequence joins TRBV20-1 and TRBJ2-5, with a possible D match to TRBD2 (5 bases). CDR1 is DFQATT and CDR2 is SNEGSKA in the germline V gene (reference sequence). With 1 base removed from V and 5 bases from J, the gap between germline ends came to 11 bases. CDR3 size: 13 residues. The CDR3 protein is CSARVAQRETQYF. The CDR3 bases are TGCAGTGCTAGAGTGGCACAGCGGGAGACCCAGTACTTC.

Of note for this clonotype: Lacking the conserved final phenylalanine or tryptophan, this CDR3 likely reflects a read error. The chain couples TRBV7-8 to TRBJ2-7; D tentatively fits TRBD1 or TRBD2 (5 bases each). The germline CDR1 and CDR2 sequences are SGHVS and FQNEAQ. CDR3 length equals 15 residues. The V end was cut by 2 bases, the J end by 5 bases, with 16 bases between. The CDR3 spells CASSLPWGNRHEQYL. CDR3 in DNA: TGTGCCAGCAGCTTACCCTGGGGGAACCGCCACGAGCAGTACCTC.

This chain joins TRBV29-1 and TRBJ2-3; D ambiguous. V was clipped by 0 bases and J by 6 bases, with 4 bases between them. CDR3 length equals 11 residues. Germline CDR1 SQVTM, CDR2 ANQGSEA. This CDR3 is CSVEEGDTQYF. The CDR3 nucleotides read TGCAGCGTTGAAGAAGGGGATACGCAGTATTTT.

The rearrangement joins TRBV14 to TRBJ1-2; D is ambiguous. The CDR3 extends over 13 amino acids. Looked up from germline, CDR1 is SGHDN and CDR2 is FVKESK. Trimming took off 4 bases at V and 0 bases at J, with 6 bases between the two ends. CDR3 sequence reads: CASSLLPNYGYTF. CDR3 in DNA: TGTGCCAGCAGCCTTTTACCTAACTATGGCTACACCTTC.

This clonotype came up a few times. The V gene is TRBV20-1, the J gene TRBJ1-2; D gene uncertain. Trimming removed 3 bases from V and 6 bases from J, with 14 bases in between. CDR1 DFQATT and CDR2 SNEGSKA come from the germline V gene (reference sequence). This CDR3 is built from 13 residues. The CDR3 here is CSARDDYTDGYTF. In DNA form, the CDR3 reads TGCAGTGCTAGGGACGACTATACGGATGGCTACACCTTC.

The chain couples TRBV29-1 to TRBJ2-3, with TRBD1 matching 11 bases. Germline CDR1 and CDR2: SQVTM and ANQGSEA. The CDR3 is made up of 14 amino acids. J was trimmed by 6 bases and V by 0 bases; bases with no gene match: 2. CDR3 loop: CSVEERDRGDTQYF. The CDR3 nucleotides read TGCAGCGTTGAAGAACGGGACAGGGGGGATACGCAGTATTTT.

This clonotype was picked up a small number of times. The CDR3 is CSVGDGNEQFF. In nucleotides, the CDR3 is TGCAGCGTTGGAGACGGGAATGAGCAGTTCTTC. V is TRBV29-1 and J is TRBJ2-1; D is uncertain. The V gene lost 4 bases and the J gene lost 7 bases, with 8 bases spanning the gap. Germline V CDR1 and CDR2: SQVTM, ANQGSEA. The CDR3 sequence is 11 residues long.

This rearrangement joins TRBV2 to TRBJ2-7; 11 bases agree with TRBD2. The germline gives CDR1 SNHLY, CDR2 FYNNEI. Germline trimming cut 3 bases from V and 7 bases from J; bases unmatched to any gene: 8. This CDR3 region has 15 residues. CDR3 coding DNA: TGTGCCAGCAGTGATCTAGCGGGGGGTCTGCTGGAGCAGTACTTC. It is translated as CASSDLAGGLLEQYF.

This clonotype was picked up a small number of times. The rearrangement uses TRBV20-1 and TRBJ1-4; 9 nucleotides match TRBD1. V was pared by 3 bases and J by 5 bases, with 10 bases of the junction left unmatched. The CDR3 has 16 amino acids. Germline CDR1 reads DFQATT; CDR2 reads SNEGSKA (reference sequence). The CDR3 here is CSARLPGTGSNEKLFF. In nucleotides, the CDR3 is TGCAGTGCTAGGCTACCCGGGACAGGGTCAAATGAAAAACTGTTTTTT.

This clonotype appeared a few times. This chain connects TRBV27 to TRBJ2-1; D unresolved. The J call could be wrong; TRBJ2-7 is a better fit for the DNA end. The germline V gene encodes CDR1 MNHEY and CDR2 SMNVEV (reference sequence). The CDR3 is made up of 13 amino acids. CDR3 loop: CASRSGLSYEQYF. CDR3 in DNA: TGTGCCAGCAGGTCCGGGCTCTCCTACGAGCAGTACTTC.

Only a few counts were recorded for this clonotype. CDR3 region: CASTVRAGLSNTEAFF. The CDR3 coding sequence is TGTGCCAGCACAGTTAGAGCCGGTCTTTCGAACACTGAAGCTTTCTTT. The V gene is TRBV6-5, the J gene TRBJ1-1; unclear D gene. This CDR3 has 16 residues. Trimming took off 7 bases at V and 1 base at J, with 19 bases between the two ends. Germline assignment: CDR1 MNHEY and CDR2 SVGAGI.